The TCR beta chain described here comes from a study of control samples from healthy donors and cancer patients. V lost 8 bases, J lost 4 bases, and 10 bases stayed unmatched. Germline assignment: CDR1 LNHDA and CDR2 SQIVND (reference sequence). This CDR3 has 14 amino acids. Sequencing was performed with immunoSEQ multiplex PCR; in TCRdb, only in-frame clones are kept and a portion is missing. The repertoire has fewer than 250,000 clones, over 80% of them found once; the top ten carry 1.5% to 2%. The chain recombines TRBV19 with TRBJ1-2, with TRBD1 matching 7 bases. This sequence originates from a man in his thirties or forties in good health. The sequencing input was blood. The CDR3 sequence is CASRDRDRAYGYTF. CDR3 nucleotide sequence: TGTGCCAGTCGAGACCGGGACAGAGCCTATGGCTACACCTTC.